These 19 T cell receptor beta chains share one sample of origin, sequenced in a study of T-cell memory formation after mild COVID-19. TCRdb re-called the 5' RACE reads with MiXCR, one entry per CDR3 protein. The table includes over 120,000 distinct CDR3 sequences, 15% to 20% detected once. The sequencing input was PBMCs or a T cell subset sorted from them (not recorded which). Receptors were obtained from an adult woman who had mild COVID-19 (a few samples of this study predate the infection). Cell type and time point are not known.

The rearrangement joins TRBV3-1 to TRBJ2-1, with D perhaps being TRBD1 or TRBD2 (5 bases each). Looked up from germline, CDR1 is LGHDT and CDR2 is YNNKEL (reference sequence). The CDR3 is made up of 17 amino acids. Trimming pared 3 bases from V and 9 bases from J, leaving 24 bases between. CDR3 sequence: CASSQISKGSSGTEQFF. In DNA form, the CDR3 reads TGTGCCAGCAGCCAGATTAGCAAGGGGTCGTCGGGAACTGAGCAGTTCTTC.

The V call is TRBV6-2 or TRBV6-3, the J call TRBJ2-2, with TRBD2 as a possible D gene (7 bases). V lost 4 bases, J lost 4 bases, and 13 bases lay in between. CDR1 is MNHEY, CDR2 SVGEGT, per germline. The CDR3 covers 15 residues. CDR3 sequence: CASSSGGAGTGELFF. The CDR3 region has the DNA TGTGCCAGCAGTTCGGGGGGCGCGGGCACCGGGGAGCTGTTTTTT.

This clonotype was seen a handful of times. The J gene is TRBJ2-3, the V gene TRBV7-6; TRBD1 is a possible D gene (6 bases). CDR3 length: 18 amino acids. Germline-derived CDR1 and CDR2 are SGHVS and FNYEAQ. The V end was cut by 1 base, the J end by 2 bases, with 19 bases between. The CDR3 here is CASSLGISTGSLTDTQYF. CDR3 bases: TGTGCCAGCAGCTTAGGGATTTCGACAGGTTCACTCACAGATACGCAGTATTTT.

The chain is built from TRBV5-1 and TRBJ2-7; D uncertain. V was pared by 7 bases and J by 2 bases, with 16 bases between. This CDR3 spans 14 amino acids. Germline values: CDR1 SGHRS, CDR2 YFSETQ. The CDR3, as DNA: TGCGCCAGCCGGGTAGACTCAAGGGCCTACGAGCAGTACTTC. Its translation is CASRVDSRAYEQYF.

This chain connects TRBV3-1 to TRBJ2-7; TRBD2 agrees at 13 bases. Germline loops: CDR1 LGHDT, CDR2 YNNKEL (reference sequence). V was clipped by 3 bases and J by 6 bases; unmatched bases: 2. The CDR3 is made up of 14 amino acids. The CDR3 loop reads CASSQRTSGSEQYF. The CDR3 bases are TGTGCCAGCAGCCAGAGGACTAGCGGGAGCGAGCAGTACTTC.

This clonotype showed up just a few times. The chain carries TRBV12-3 or TRBV12-4 and TRBJ1-5; a weak D match, TRBD1 (5 bases). The CDR3 has 15 amino acids. The V end was cut by 7 bases, the J end by 1 base, with 14 bases between. The CDR3 DNA sequence: TGTGCCAGCACCCCGGGGCGGGACAGCAATCAGCCCCAGCATTTT. It yields the protein CASTPGRDSNQPQHF.

This clonotype was observed a handful of times. The chain recombines TRBV29-1 with TRBJ2-5; 7 nucleotides match TRBD2. J lost 4 bases, V lost 7 bases, and 9 bases had no gene match. The CDR3 consists of 13 residues. The germline V gene has CDR1 SQVTM and CDR2 ANQGSEA. CDR3: CSAAYTGGETQYF. The CDR3 DNA sequence: TGCAGCGCCGCGTATACGGGAGGAGAGACCCAGTACTTC.

This chain joins TRBV7-9 and TRBJ2-7; 12 nucleotides line up with TRBD2. V shed 3 bases, J shed 2 bases, and the junction held 8 bases outside the gene matches. Germline-derived CDR1 and CDR2 are SEHNR and FQNEAQ (reference sequence). The CDR3 has 17 residues. The DNA of the CDR3 is TGTGCCAGCAGCTTGTTACGGACTAGCGGGATAACCTACGAGCAGTACTTC. Protein sequence: CASSLLRTSGITYEQYF.

The V call is TRBV20-1, the J call TRBJ1-5; 8 bases align to TRBD1. CDR1 and CDR2 from the germline V gene are DFQATT and SNEGSKA (reference sequence). The V segment lost 3 bases and the J segment 7 bases; nucleotides outside the gene matches: 8. The CDR3 length is 14 residues. CDR3 loop: CSASNRGTGQPQHF. CDR3 DNA: TGCAGTGCTAGTAACAGGGGGACGGGCCAGCCCCAGCATTTT.

This clonotype was found many times. V is TRBV18 and J is TRBJ2-3; D is ambiguous. The V end lost 2 bases, the J end lost 2 bases, and 5 bases lay between the germline ends. Germline V CDR1 and CDR2: KGHSH, LQKENI. This CDR3 is built from 13 residues. CDR3 in DNA: TGTGCCAGCTCACCATTGCCCACAGATACGCAGTATTTT. Translated, it gives CASSPLPTDTQYF. The entire variable domain, with the rest obtained from reference TRBV18 and TRBJ2-3, is as follows: NAGVMQNPRHLVRRRGQEARLRCSPMKGHSHVYWYRQLPEEGLKFMVYLQKENIIDESGMPKERFSAEFPKEGPSILRIQQVVRGDSAAYFCASSPLPTDTQYFGPGTRLTVL.

This clonotype was seen ten or more times. The rearrangement joins TRBV5-1 to TRBJ2-7, with TRBD2 matching 7 bases. CDR1 SGHRS and CDR2 YFSETQ come from the germline V gene. Losses at the gene ends were 0 bases for V and 1 base for J; bases not matched to a gene: 4. CDR3 length: 15 amino acids. The CDR3: CASSLASSGSYEQYF. The CDR3 bases are TGCGCCAGCAGCTTGGCCTCTAGCGGTTCCTACGAGCAGTACTTC.

This clonotype was seen a handful of times. This chain joins TRBV25-1 and TRBJ2-1, with D uncertain. Trimming removed 11 bases from V and 8 bases from J, with 4 bases in between. The CDR3 length is 8 residues. Looked up from germline, CDR1 is MGHDK and CDR2 is SYGVNS. The CDR3 loop reads CADDEQFF. CDR3 nucleotides: TGTGCCGACGATGAGCAGTTCTTC.

This chain links TRBV6-6 with TRBJ1-2, with D uncertain. Looked up from germline, CDR1 is MNHNY and CDR2 is SVGAGI (reference sequence). The V end lost 6 bases, the J end lost 4 bases, and 18 bases lay between the germline ends. The CDR3 loop spans 15 amino acids. CDR3 sequence reads: CASSSPGDFAYGYTF. In DNA form, the CDR3 reads TGTGCCAGCAGCTCCCCCGGAGACTTTGCCTATGGCTACACCTTC.

The V gene is TRBV28, the J gene TRBJ1-5, with D hard to call. The germline V gene encodes CDR1 MDHEN and CDR2 SYDVKM. This CDR3 is built from 14 residues. Trimming took off 8 bases at V and 2 bases at J, with 13 bases between the two ends. The CDR3 protein is CASRGVGGNQPQHF. The CDR3 nucleotides are TGTGCCAGCCGCGGCGTGGGTGGCAATCAGCCCCAGCATTTT.

The CDR3 nucleotides read TGCGCCAGCAGCGCCGGGACAGACTACAATGAGCAGTTCTTC. As protein: CASSAGTDYNEQFF. This chain uses TRBV5-1 with TRBJ2-1; 7 bases map to TRBD1. Trimming took 4 bases from V and 3 from J; bases not matched to a gene: 4. Germline CDR1 SGHRS, CDR2 YFSETQ. The CDR3 runs 14 residues.

In its sample, this clonotype was seen a few times. The chain joins TRBV10-3 to TRBJ2-1; D is possibly TRBD1 (5 bases). The CDR3 has 13 amino acids. The V and J ends lost 4 bases and 8 bases respectively, with 12 bases between them. Germline-derived CDR1 and CDR2 are ENHRY and SYGVKD. CDR3 loop: CAISGQGGDEQFF. The CDR3 DNA sequence: TGTGCCATCAGTGGGCAGGGTGGCGATGAGCAGTTCTTC.

This clonotype appeared a few times. The chain has TRBV2 and TRBJ2-5, with TRBD1 matching 8 bases. V was pared by 4 bases and J by 5 bases, with 9 bases of the junction left unmatched. CDR3 length equals 15 residues. The germline CDR1 and CDR2 sequences are SNHLY and FYNNEI. CDR3 in amino acids: CASSVGRQGRETQYF. The CDR3 region has the DNA TGTGCCAGCAGTGTGGGACGACAGGGGCGGGAGACCCAGTACTTC.

V and J are TRBV3-1 and TRBJ2-7; 13 bases are a match to TRBD2. CDR3 size: 16 residues. CDR1 is LGHDT, CDR2 YNNKEL, per germline (reference sequence). J was trimmed by 5 bases and V by 4 bases; bases with no gene match: 8. In DNA, the CDR3 is TGTGCCAGCAGCCCATCCCTACTAGCGGGGGGGCACGAGCAGTACTTC. It encodes CASSPSLLAGGHEQYF.

The chain couples TRBV7-2 to TRBJ2-3; 10 nucleotides line up with TRBD2. Trimming at V came to 1 base and at J to 3 bases, leaving 4 bases not matched to a gene. The CDR3 contains 16 residues. Germline CDR1 reads SGHTA; CDR2 reads FQGNSA. The CDR3, as DNA: TGTGCCAGCAGCTTAGTCAGCGGGGGGGCAACAGATACGCAGTATTTT. This gives the protein CASSLVSGGATDTQYF.